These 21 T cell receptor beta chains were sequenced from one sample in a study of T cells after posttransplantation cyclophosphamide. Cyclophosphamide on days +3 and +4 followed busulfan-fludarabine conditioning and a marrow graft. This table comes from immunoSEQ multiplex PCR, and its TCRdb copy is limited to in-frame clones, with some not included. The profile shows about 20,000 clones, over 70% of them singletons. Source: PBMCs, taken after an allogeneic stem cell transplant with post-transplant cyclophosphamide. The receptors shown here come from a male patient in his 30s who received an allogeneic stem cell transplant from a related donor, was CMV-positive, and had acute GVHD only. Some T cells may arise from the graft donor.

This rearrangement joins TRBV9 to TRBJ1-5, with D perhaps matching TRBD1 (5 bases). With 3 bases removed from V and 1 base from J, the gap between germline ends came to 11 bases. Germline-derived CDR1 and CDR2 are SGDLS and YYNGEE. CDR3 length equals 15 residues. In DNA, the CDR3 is TGTGCCAGCAGCGCCCAGGGTGGCAGCAATCAGCCCCAGCATTTT. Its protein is CASSAQGGSNQPQHF.

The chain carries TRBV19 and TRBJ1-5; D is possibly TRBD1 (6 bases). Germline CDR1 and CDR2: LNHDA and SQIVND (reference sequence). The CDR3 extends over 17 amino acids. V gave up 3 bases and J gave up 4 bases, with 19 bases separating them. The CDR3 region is CASSILFRGQPNQPQHF. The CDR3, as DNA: TGTGCCAGTAGTATTCTTTTTCGTGGACAGCCTAATCAGCCCCAGCATTTT. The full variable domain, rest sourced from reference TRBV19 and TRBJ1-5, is DGGITQSPKYLFRKEGQNVTLSCEQNLNHDAMYWYRQDPGQGLRLIYYSQIVNDFQKGDIAEGYSVSREKKESFPLTVTSAQKNPTAFYLCASSILFRGQPNQPQHFGDGTRLSIL.

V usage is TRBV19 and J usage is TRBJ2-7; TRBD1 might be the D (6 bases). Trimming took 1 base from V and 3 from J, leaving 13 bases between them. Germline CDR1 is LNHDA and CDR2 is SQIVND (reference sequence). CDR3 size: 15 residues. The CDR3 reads CASSIGIGQIYEQYF. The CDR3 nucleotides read TGTGCCAGTAGTATAGGTATTGGACAGATCTACGAGCAGTACTTC.

CDR3: CATGDPPNTGELFF. Here the CDR3 DNA reads TGTGCCACCGGAGACCCGCCGAACACCGGGGAGCTGTTTTTT. The chain employs TRBV15 and TRBJ2-2; D ambiguous. The CDR3 totals 14 residues. Germline V lookup: CDR1 LNHNV, CDR2 YYDKDF (reference sequence). The V and J ends lost 8 bases and 0 bases respectively, with 10 bases between them.

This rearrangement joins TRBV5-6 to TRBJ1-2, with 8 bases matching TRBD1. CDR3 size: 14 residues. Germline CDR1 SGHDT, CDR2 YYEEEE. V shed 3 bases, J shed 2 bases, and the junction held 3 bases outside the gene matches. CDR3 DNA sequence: TGTGCCAGCAGCTCAGGGGGCCTGAACTATGGCTACACCTTC. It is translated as CASSSGGLNYGYTF.

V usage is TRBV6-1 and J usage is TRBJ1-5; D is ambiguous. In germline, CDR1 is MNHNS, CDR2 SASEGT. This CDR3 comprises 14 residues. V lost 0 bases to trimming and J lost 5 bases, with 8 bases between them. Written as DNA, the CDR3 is TGTGCCAGCAGTGAAGCATGGAGCGATCAGCCCCAGCATTTT. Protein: CASSEAWSDQPQHF.

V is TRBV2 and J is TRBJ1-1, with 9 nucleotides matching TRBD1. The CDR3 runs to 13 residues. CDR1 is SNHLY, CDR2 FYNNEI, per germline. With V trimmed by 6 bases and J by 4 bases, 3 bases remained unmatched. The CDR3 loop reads CASRGTGTTEAFF. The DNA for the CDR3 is TGTGCCAGCAGAGGGACAGGGACCACTGAAGCTTTCTTT.

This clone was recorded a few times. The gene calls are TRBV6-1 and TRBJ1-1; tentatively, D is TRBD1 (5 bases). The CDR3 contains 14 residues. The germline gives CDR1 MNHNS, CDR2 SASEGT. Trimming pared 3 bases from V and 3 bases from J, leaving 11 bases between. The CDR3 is CASSEPQGHTEAFF. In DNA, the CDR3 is TGTGCCAGCAGTGAGCCTCAGGGTCACACTGAAGCTTTCTTT.

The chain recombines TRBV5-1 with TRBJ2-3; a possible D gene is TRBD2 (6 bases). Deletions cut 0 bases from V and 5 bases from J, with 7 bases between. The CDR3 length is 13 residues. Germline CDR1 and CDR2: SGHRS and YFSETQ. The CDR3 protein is CASSLAGEDTQYF. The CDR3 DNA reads TGCGCCAGCAGCTTGGCGGGGGAAGATACGCAGTATTTT.

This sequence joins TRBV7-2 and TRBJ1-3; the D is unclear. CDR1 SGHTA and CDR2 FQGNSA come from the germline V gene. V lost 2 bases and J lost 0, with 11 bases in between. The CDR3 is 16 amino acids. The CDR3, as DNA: TGTGCCAGCAGCTTAAGAGGCCAGCTCTCTGGAAACACCATATATTTT. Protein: CASSLRGQLSGNTIYF.

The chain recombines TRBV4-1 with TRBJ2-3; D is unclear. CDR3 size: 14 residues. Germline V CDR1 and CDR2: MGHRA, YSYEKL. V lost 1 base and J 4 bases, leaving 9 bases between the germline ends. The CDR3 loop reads CASSQAERSDTQYF. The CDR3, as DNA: TGCGCCAGCAGCCAAGCCGAGCGTTCAGATACGCAGTATTTT.

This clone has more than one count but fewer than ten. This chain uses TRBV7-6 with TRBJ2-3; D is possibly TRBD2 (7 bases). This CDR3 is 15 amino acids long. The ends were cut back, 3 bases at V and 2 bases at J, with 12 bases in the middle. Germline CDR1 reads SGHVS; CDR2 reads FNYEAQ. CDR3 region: CASSFAGAHTDTQYF. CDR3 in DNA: TGTGCCAGCAGCTTCGCGGGGGCCCACACAGATACGCAGTATTTT.

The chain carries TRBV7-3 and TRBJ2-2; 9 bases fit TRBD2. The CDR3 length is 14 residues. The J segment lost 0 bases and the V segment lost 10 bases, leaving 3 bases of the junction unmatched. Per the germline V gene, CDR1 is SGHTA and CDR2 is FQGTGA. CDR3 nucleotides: TGTGCCACCCGACTAGCGGCGAACACCGGGGAGCTGTTTTTT. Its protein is CATRLAANTGELFF.

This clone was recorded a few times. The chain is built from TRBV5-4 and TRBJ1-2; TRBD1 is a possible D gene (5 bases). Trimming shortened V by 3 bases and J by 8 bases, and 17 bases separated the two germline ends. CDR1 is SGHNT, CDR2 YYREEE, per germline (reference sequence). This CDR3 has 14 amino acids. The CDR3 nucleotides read TGTGCCAGCAGCTCTGGGGGGGAGATTGGGGGCTACACCTTC. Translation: CASSSGGEIGGYTF.

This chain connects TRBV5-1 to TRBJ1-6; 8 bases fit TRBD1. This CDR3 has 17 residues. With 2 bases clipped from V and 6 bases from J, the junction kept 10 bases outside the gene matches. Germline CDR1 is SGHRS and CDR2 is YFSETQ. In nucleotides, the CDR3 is TGCGCCAGCAGCTTATCCCAGGGGGCCGTCGGTAATTCACCCCTCCACTTT. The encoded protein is CASSLSQGAVGNSPLHF. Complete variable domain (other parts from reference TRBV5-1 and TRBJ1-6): KAGVTQTPRYLIKTRGQQVTLSCSPISGHRSVSWYQQTPGQGLQFLFEYFSETQRNKGNFPGRFSGRQFSNSRSEMNVSTLELGDSALYLCASSLSQGAVGNSPLHFGNGTRLTVT.

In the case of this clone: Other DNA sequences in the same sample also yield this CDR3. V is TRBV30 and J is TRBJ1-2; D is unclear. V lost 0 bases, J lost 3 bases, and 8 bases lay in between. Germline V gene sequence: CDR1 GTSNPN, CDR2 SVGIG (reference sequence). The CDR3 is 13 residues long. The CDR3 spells CAWSVRGDYGYTF. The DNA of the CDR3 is TGTGCCTGGAGTGTACGAGGAGACTATGGCTACACCTTC. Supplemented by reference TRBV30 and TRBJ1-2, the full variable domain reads SQTIHQWPATLVQPVGSPLSLECTVEGTSNPNLYWYRQAAGRGLQLLFYSVGIGQISSEVPQNLSASRPQDRQFILSSKKLLLSDSGFYLCAWSVRGDYGYTFGSGTRLTVV.

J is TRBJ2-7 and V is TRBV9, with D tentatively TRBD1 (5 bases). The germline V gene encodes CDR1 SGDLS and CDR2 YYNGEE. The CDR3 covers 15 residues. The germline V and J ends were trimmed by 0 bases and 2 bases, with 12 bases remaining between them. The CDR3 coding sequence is TGTGCCAGCAGCGTAGAACCAGGGAAGACCTACGAGCAGTACTTC. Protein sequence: CASSVEPGKTYEQYF.

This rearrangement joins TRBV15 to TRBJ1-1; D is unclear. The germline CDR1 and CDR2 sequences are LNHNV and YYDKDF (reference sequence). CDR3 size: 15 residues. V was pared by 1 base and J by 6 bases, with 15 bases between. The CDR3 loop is CATSRGWAGRAEAFF. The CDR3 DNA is TGTGCCACCAGCAGAGGCTGGGCGGGTCGCGCTGAAGCTTTCTTT.

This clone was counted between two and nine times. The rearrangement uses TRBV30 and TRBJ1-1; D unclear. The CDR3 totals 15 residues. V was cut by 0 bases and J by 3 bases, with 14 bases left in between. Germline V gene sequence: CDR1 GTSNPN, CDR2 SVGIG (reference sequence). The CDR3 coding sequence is TGTGCCTGGAGTGTACTAGCGGAGGGCGACACTGAAGCTTTCTTT. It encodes CAWSVLAEGDTEAFF. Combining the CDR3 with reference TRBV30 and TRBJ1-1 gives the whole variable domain SQTIHQWPATLVQPVGSPLSLECTVEGTSNPNLYWYRQAAGRGLQLLFYSVGIGQISSEVPQNLSASRPQDRQFILSSKKLLLSDSGFYLCAWSVLAEGDTEAFFGQGTRLTVV.

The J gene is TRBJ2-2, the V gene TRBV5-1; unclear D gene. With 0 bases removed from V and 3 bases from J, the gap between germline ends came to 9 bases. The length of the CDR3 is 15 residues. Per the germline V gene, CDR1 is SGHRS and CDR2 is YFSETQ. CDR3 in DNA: TGCGCCAGCAGCTTGGGGAGCTGGGACACCGGGGAGCTGTTTTTT. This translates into CASSLGSWDTGELFF.

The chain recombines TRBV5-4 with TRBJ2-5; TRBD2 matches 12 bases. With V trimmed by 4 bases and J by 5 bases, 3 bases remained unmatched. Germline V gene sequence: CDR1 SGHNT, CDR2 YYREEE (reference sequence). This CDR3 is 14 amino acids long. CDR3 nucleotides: TGTGCCAGCAGCCTAGCGGGGGGGCATGAGACCCAGTACTTC. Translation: CASSLAGGHETQYF.